This T cell receptor (beta chain) stems from a study of shared clonotypes between healthy human individuals. Profiling relied on immunoSEQ multiplex PCR, and the TCRdb table lists in-frame clones only, not all of them. This sample has 2 million to 2.5 million clones, with about 94% found just once. The germline V gene has CDR1 SSHAT and CDR2 FNYEAQ (reference sequence). This CDR3 comprises 14 residues. A remark on this clone: The junction departs from germline at one end; a sequencing error may be responsible.

Positively selected for CCR7, the CD45RO-negative cells used as naive CD8 cells excluded terminally differentiated effector memory CD45RA+ cells. This chain joins TRBV7-7 and TRBJ2-1, with 7 bases fitting TRBD1. This clonotype was obtained from a man younger than 30 in good health. Sequenced sample: naive CD8+ T cells sorted from blood. CDR3 bases: TGTGCTAGCAGCTTAGGAGACAGGGTGGGCGAGCAGTTCTTC. Its protein product is CASSLGDRVGEQFF.